These 30 T cell receptor beta chains came from one sample sequenced in a study of blood T cell repertoires in COVID-19. The table came from immunoSEQ multiplex PCR; TCRdb's copy has only in-frame clones and leaves some out. The repertoire holds roughly 300,000 clones, with around 85% as singletons. The sample taken for sequencing was PBMCs or T cells enriched from blood (not recorded which). The receptors stem from a woman between 50 and 59 years old who had recovered from COVID-19.

The rearrangement joins TRBV7-9 to TRBJ2-4, with 7 bases matching TRBD2. The germline CDR1 and CDR2 sequences are SEHNR and FQNEAQ (reference sequence). V shed 5 bases, J shed 4 bases, and the junction held 8 bases outside the gene matches. This CDR3 spans 15 amino acids. CDR3 sequence (DNA): TGTGCCAGCAGCCAGTCGTCGGGGGGAAAAAACATTCAGTACTTC. It is translated as CASSQSSGGKNIQYF.

The rearrangement joins TRBV3-1 (or the pseudogene TRBV3-2) to TRBJ2-7; D might be TRBD2 (5 bases). This CDR3 region has 14 residues. Looked up from germline, CDR1 is LGHDT and CDR2 is YNNKEL (reference sequence). The V end lost 8 bases, the J end lost 2 bases, and 16 bases lay between the germline ends. The CDR3 here is CASGETISAYEQYF. The CDR3 DNA reads as TGTGCCAGCGGCGAGACTATCTCCGCCTACGAGCAGTACTTC.

The chain couples TRBV2 to TRBJ1-4; D call uncertain. Trimming took off 7 bases at V and 2 bases at J, with 14 bases between the two ends. This CDR3 has 15 residues. CDR1 is SNHLY, CDR2 FYNNEI, per germline. Here the CDR3 DNA reads TGTGCCAGCACCGGCATCGGGGATACTAATGAAAAACTGTTTTTT. Translated, it gives CASTGIGDTNEKLFF.

The genes are TRBV28 and TRBJ1-1; tentatively, D is TRBD1 (6 bases). The ends were cut back, 3 bases at V and 0 bases at J, with 11 bases in the middle. The CDR3 is 15 amino acids. Germline values: CDR1 MDHEN, CDR2 SYDVKM. The CDR3 loop is CASSFWQGLNTEAFF. The CDR3 DNA reads TGTGCCAGCAGTTTCTGGCAGGGGTTGAACACTGAAGCTTTCTTT. The full variable domain, completed using reference TRBV28 and TRBJ1-1, is DVKVTQSSRYLVKRTGEKVFLECVQDMDHENMFWYRQDPGLGLRLIYFSYDVKMKEKGDIPEGYSVSREKKERFSLILESASTNQTSMYLCASSFWQGLNTEAFFGQGTRLTVV.

V gene TRBV5-1 combines with J gene TRBJ1-4; 10 bases line up with TRBD1. There are 17 residues in the CDR3. With V trimmed by 4 bases and J by 2 bases, 8 bases remained unmatched. From germline, CDR1 is SGHRS and CDR2 YFSETQ. DNA of the CDR3: TGCGCCAGCAGCACCTCGGACAGGGGGTTTACTAATGAAAAACTGTTTTTT. Its translation is CASSTSDRGFTNEKLFF.

The CDR3 spells CASSSPFSRADTEAFF. The CDR3 nucleotides read TGTGCCAGCAGCTCACCCTTCTCAAGAGCGGACACTGAAGCTTTCTTT. This chain connects TRBV5-4 to TRBJ1-1; D is unclear. Germline-derived CDR1 and CDR2 are SGHNT and YYREEE (reference sequence). The CDR3 length is 16 residues. Trimming left V 3 bases short and J 3 bases short, with 18 bases between. Together with reference TRBV5-4 and TRBJ1-1, the CDR3 gives the full variable domain: ETGVTQSPTHLIKTRGQQVTLRCSSQSGHNTVSWYQQALGQGPQFIFQYYREEENGRGNFPPRFSGLQFPNYSSELNVNALELDDSALYLCASSSPFSRADTEAFFGQGTRLTVV.

The chain is built from TRBV10-2 and TRBJ1-2; no definite D call. There are 16 residues in the CDR3. Germline V CDR1 and CDR2: WSHSY, SAAADI. Trimming removed 4 bases from V and 4 bases from J, with 19 bases in between. This CDR3 reads CASSVLRGLGPYGYTF. CDR3 DNA: TGCGCCAGCAGTGTTTTGCGGGGTTTAGGCCCCTATGGCTACACCTTC.

V is TRBV2 and J is TRBJ1-1; a possible D gene is TRBD1 (5 bases). Germline CDR1 and CDR2: SNHLY and FYNNEI. Trimming pared 5 bases from V and 9 bases from J, leaving 19 bases between. The CDR3 is 14 amino acids. For the CDR3, the DNA is TGTGCCAGCAGTCCTGAATGGGGGGGAACTAAAGCTTTCTTT. Encoded protein: CASSPEWGGTKAFF.

Only one count was recorded for this clone. This sequence joins TRBV6-6 and TRBJ1-4; no definite D call. Trimming pared 6 bases from V and 7 bases from J, leaving 15 bases between. Germline CDR1 and CDR2: MNHNY and SVGAGI (reference sequence). There are 14 residues in the CDR3. This CDR3 reads CASSPGNSGEKLFF. The CDR3 DNA reads as TGTGCCAGCAGCCCCGGGAACAGCGGTGAAAAACTGTTTTTT.

The chain links TRBV11-3 to TRBJ2-1; 11 bases are shared with TRBD2. Germline CDR1 SGHNT, CDR2 YENEEA. The CDR3 extends over 15 amino acids. Trimming removed 4 bases from V and 3 bases from J; junction bases left unmatched: 2. CDR3 in DNA: TGTGCCAGCAGCTCCGGGACTAGCGGCTACAATGAGCAGTTCTTC. This encodes CASSSGTSGYNEQFF.

The chain is built from TRBV29-1 and TRBJ1-1; 7 bases are shared with TRBD1. Losses at the gene ends were 6 bases for V and 8 bases for J; bases not matched to a gene: 3. CDR3 length equals 10 residues. Germline loops: CDR1 SQVTM, CDR2 ANQGSEA. The CDR3 loop reads CSVKTGEAFF. Here the CDR3 DNA reads TGCAGCGTAAAGACAGGGGAAGCTTTCTTT.

This chain links TRBV5-6 with TRBJ1-2; possible D gene TRBD1, 5 bases. Between the trimmed V and J ends, which lost 4 bases and 4 bases, there was a span of 14 bases. This CDR3 is built from 14 residues. The germline CDR1 and CDR2 sequences are SGHDT and YYEEEE. CDR3 nucleotide sequence: TGTGCCAGCAGCCCCGCCAGGGCCTCCTATGGCTACACCTTC. This gives the protein CASSPARASYGYTF.

This chain links TRBV5-1 with TRBJ2-1; the match to TRBD2 covers 7 bases. The V gene end was trimmed by 2 bases and the J gene end by 6 bases; junction bases not matched to a gene: 5. The V gene's germline CDR1 is SGHRS and CDR2 YFSETQ. The CDR3 spans 14 residues. This CDR3 is CASSFTGGVNEQFF. The CDR3 DNA sequence: TGCGCCAGCAGCTTTACGGGAGGCGTCAATGAGCAGTTCTTC.

The chain is built from TRBV30 and TRBJ1-3, with D possibly matching TRBD1 (5 bases). The length of the CDR3 is 12 residues. The V end was cut by 3 bases, the J end by 4 bases, with 7 bases between. Germline values: CDR1 GTSNPN, CDR2 SVGIG (reference sequence). The DNA of the CDR3 is TGTGCCTGGAGCCGACAGGGAAACACCATATATTTT. Translated, it gives CAWSRQGNTIYF.

This rearrangement joins TRBV30 to TRBJ1-5; the match to TRBD1 covers 8 bases. The CDR3 spans 14 residues. Trimming took 1 base from V and 5 from J; bases not matched to a gene: 4. Germline V CDR1 and CDR2: GTSNPN, SVGIG (reference sequence). For the CDR3, the DNA is TGTGCCTGGAGTGAGGTGACAGGGGATCAGCCCCAGCATTTT. Protein product: CAWSEVTGDQPQHF.

The rearrangement uses TRBV29-1 and TRBJ1-5, with no clear D. Germline lookup yields CDR1 SQVTM and CDR2 ANQGSEA. Trimming took off 6 bases at V and 0 bases at J, with 9 bases between the two ends. This CDR3 spans 13 amino acids. CDR3 nucleotide sequence: TGCAGCGTGCGGGTAGATAGCAATCAGCCCCAGCATTTT. Its translation: CSVRVDSNQPQHF.

The chain recombines TRBV5-1 with TRBJ2-1, with TRBD1 identical over 7 bases. The V segment lost 0 bases and the J segment 6 bases; nucleotides outside the gene matches: 0. The CDR3 is made up of 13 amino acids. CDR1 SGHRS and CDR2 YFSETQ come from the germline V gene. The chain's CDR3 is CASSLGQGNEQFF. As DNA, the CDR3 is TGCGCCAGCAGCTTGGGACAGGGCAATGAGCAGTTCTTC.

DNA of the CDR3: TGCGCCAGCAGCTTGTCCAGGGTGGGATATACTGAAGCTTTCTTT. Residues: CASSLSRVGYTEAFF. The chain is built from TRBV5-1 and TRBJ1-1, with D possibly TRBD1 on 5 matching bases. Per germline, CDR1 SGHRS and CDR2 YFSETQ. Trimming removed 1 base from V and 5 bases from J, with 15 bases in between. The CDR3 totals 15 residues.

The chain couples TRBV12-5 to TRBJ2-7; 8 nucleotides agree with TRBD2. J was trimmed by 4 bases and V by 4 bases; bases with no gene match: 12. The germline V gene encodes CDR1 LGHNT and CDR2 FRNRAP. There are 16 residues in the CDR3. CDR3 nucleotide sequence: TGTGCTAGTGGTTCCCCCCTCCAGCGGGAGAAATACGAGCAGTACTTC. This codes for CASGSPLQREKYEQYF.

The V call is TRBV3-1 (or the pseudogene TRBV3-2), the J call TRBJ1-1; tentatively, D is TRBD1 (5 bases). V was cut by 1 base and J by 7 bases, with 13 bases left in between. The CDR3 has 14 amino acids. CDR1 and CDR2 (germline): LGHDT, YNNKEL (reference sequence). The CDR3 is CASSQVGGRSEAFF. CDR3 in DNA: TGTGCCAGCAGCCAAGTCGGGGGGAGGAGTGAAGCTTTCTTT.

This clone was seen once. The chain couples TRBV7-5 to TRBJ2-3; TRBD2, the D gene given by the table, was not confirmed from the DNA. TRBV7-5 is a documented pseudogene. The length of the CDR3 is 20 residues. DNA for the CDR3: TGTGCCAGAAGCTTAGTTCCGGTGGTAGCGGGAGTCCCTTTCACAGATACGCAGTATTTT. This encodes CARSLVPVVAGVPFTDTQYF.

This clone has only one observation. The chain uses TRBV3-1 (or the pseudogene TRBV3-2) and TRBJ2-1; 10 nucleotides line up with TRBD2. Germline CDR1 reads LGHDT; CDR2 reads YNNKEL (reference sequence). The V and J ends lost 5 bases and 6 bases, in that order; junction bases with no gene match: 4. The CDR3 has 14 amino acids. As DNA, the CDR3 is TGTGCCAGCAGCACAGCTAGCGGGGGCAATGAGCAGTTCTTC. Translation gives CASSTASGGNEQFF.

The table lists this clone with many counts. The chain carries TRBV15 and TRBJ2-7; no reliable D call. The CDR3 loop spans 13 amino acids. V lost 5 bases, J lost 1 base, and 9 bases lay in between. Germline CDR1 and CDR2: LNHNV and YYDKDF (reference sequence). The CDR3 DNA is TGTGCCACCAGCTTTACAGATTCCTACGAGCAGTACTTC. The encoded protein is CATSFTDSYEQYF. Based on the CDR3 plus reference TRBV15 and TRBJ2-7, the full variable domain is DAMVIQNPRYQVTQFGKPVTLSCSQTLNHNVMYWYQQKSSQAPKLLFHYYDKDFNNEADTPDNFQSRRPNTSFCFLDIRSPGLGDTAMYLCATSFTDSYEQYFGPGTRLTVT.

The chain links TRBV5-6 to TRBJ2-4; TRBD2 matches at 11 bases. Trimming at V came to 3 bases and at J to 0 bases, leaving 5 bases not matched to a gene. From germline, CDR1 is SGHDT and CDR2 YYEEEE. The CDR3 loop spans 17 amino acids. The CDR3 nucleotides read TGTGCCAGCAGCTACCTAGCGGGGGGAATAGCCAAAAACATTCAGTACTTC. Its translation: CASSYLAGGIAKNIQYF.

V gene TRBV21-1 combines with J gene TRBJ2-5; TRBD1 is the table's D call and was not checked against the DNA. TRBV21-1 is termed a pseudogene. The CDR3 spans 14 residues. CDR3 in DNA: TGTGCCAGCCCCAGGTGGTCCCCCCAAGAGACCCAGTACTTC. Residues: CASPRWSPQETQYF.

DNA of the CDR3: TGTGCCAGCAGCTTGGCGGGGGACCCCATGGGCACTGAAGCTTTCTTT. The encoded protein is CASSLAGDPMGTEAFF. This chain joins TRBV5-5 and TRBJ1-1; D might be TRBD1 (5 bases). Trimming took 0 bases from V and 4 from J, leaving 16 bases between them. CDR3 size: 16 residues. From germline, CDR1 is SGHKS and CDR2 YYEKEE (reference sequence).

The chain carries TRBV19 and TRBJ1-2; 9 bases agree with TRBD1. V trimming: 3 bases; J trimming: 4 bases; junction bases outside the gene matches: 6. Germline V gives CDR1 LNHDA, CDR2 SQIVND (reference sequence). The CDR3 is made up of 15 amino acids. The chain's CDR3 is CASSILGDRAYGYTF. CDR3 coding DNA: TGTGCCAGTAGTATTTTGGGGGACAGGGCCTATGGCTACACCTTC.

The V call is TRBV18, the J call TRBJ2-3; TRBD2 matches at 9 bases. The CDR3 extends over 15 amino acids. Trimming removed 3 bases from V and 4 bases from J; junction bases left unmatched: 5. Germline V gives CDR1 KGHSH, CDR2 LQKENI. This CDR3 reads CASSPGLASADTQYF. DNA for the CDR3: TGTGCCAGCTCACCCGGACTAGCGTCCGCAGATACGCAGTATTTT.

A few counts support this clone. The chain joins TRBV7-9 to TRBJ2-2; 10 bases fit TRBD1. Germline lookup yields CDR1 SEHNR and CDR2 FQNEAQ (reference sequence). Trimming took 3 bases from V and 6 from J; bases not matched to a gene: 1. This CDR3 is built from 14 residues. CDR3 sequence: CASSFGQGAGELFF. The CDR3 coding sequence is TGTGCCAGCAGCTTCGGACAGGGGGCCGGGGAGCTGTTTTTT.

This chain joins TRBV19 and TRBJ2-5; 7 bases agree with TRBD1. The CDR3 is made up of 14 amino acids. Germline assignment: CDR1 LNHDA and CDR2 SQIVND (reference sequence). V trimming: 3 bases; J trimming: 1 base; junction bases outside the gene matches: 2. The CDR3 DNA follows: TGTGCCAGTAGTATCGGACAGGCCCAAGAGACCCAGTACTTC. Translated: CASSIGQAQETQYF.